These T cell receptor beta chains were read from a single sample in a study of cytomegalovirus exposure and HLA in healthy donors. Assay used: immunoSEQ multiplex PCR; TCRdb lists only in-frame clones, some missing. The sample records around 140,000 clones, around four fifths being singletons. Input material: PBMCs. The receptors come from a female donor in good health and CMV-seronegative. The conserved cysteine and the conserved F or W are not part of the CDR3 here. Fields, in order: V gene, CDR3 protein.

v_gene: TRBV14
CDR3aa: ASSQGDRVAF

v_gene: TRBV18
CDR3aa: ASSPPGTAGNEQF

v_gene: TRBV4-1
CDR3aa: ASSLSRGGGHEQF

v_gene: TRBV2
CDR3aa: ASRDDRAYDYGYT

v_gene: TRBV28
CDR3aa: ASRRGYSTDTQY

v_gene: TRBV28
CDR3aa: ASSFTTGKSTDTQY

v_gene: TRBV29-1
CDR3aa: SVLDGRGVHEQY

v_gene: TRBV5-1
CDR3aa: ASSTTSGGSYNEQF

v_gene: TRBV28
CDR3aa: ASRTTGGSPRAF

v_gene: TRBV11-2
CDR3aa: ASSVTGGNYGYT

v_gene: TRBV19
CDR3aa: ASASADTQY

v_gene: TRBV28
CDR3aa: ASSRRDRGPDEQY

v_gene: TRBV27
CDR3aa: ASRRGVMNTEAF

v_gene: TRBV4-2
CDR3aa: ASSQDFGGPWGTGELF

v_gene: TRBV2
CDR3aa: ASSGWGVVEKLF